This T cell receptor beta chain derives from a study of T cell repertoires in cytomegalovirus infection. Study conclusions and caveats: HLA-C-restricted CMV clonotypes gave the most frequent clonotype in two of eight donors.

The CDR3 is 15 residues long. The germline V gene encodes CDR1 MDHEN and CDR2 SYDVKM. J lost 9 bases, V lost 6 bases, and 14 bases had no gene match. This clonotype was detected once. Its antigen is as yet unknown. TCRdb reanalysed the reads using MiXCR and keeps one entry per CDR3 protein. This table has 400,000 to 600,000 distinct CDR3 sequences, roughly 43% appearing once. Sample: cultured PBMCs, taken from culture after CMV antigen stimulation. The chain recombines TRBV28 with TRBJ2-7; 10 nucleotides line up with TRBD1. The clonotype comes from a human donor in good health (CMV status not recorded). Some clones in this sample may be carry-over from other donors' samples. This chain's CDR3 is CASSDPGQGHRAQYF. In DNA form, the CDR3 reads TGTGCCAGCAGCGACCCGGGACAGGGGCATCGTGCGCAGTACTTC.